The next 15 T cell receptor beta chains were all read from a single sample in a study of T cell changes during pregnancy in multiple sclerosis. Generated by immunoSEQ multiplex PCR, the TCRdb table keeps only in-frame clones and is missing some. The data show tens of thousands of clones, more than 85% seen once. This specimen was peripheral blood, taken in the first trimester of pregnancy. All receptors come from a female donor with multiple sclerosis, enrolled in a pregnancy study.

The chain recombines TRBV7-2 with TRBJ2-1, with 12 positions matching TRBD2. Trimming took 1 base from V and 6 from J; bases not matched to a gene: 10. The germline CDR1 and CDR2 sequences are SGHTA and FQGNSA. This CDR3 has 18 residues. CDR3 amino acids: CASSLVASGGAQGNEQFF. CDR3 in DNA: TGTGCCAGCAGCTTAGTAGCTAGCGGGGGGGCTCAGGGCAATGAGCAGTTCTTC.

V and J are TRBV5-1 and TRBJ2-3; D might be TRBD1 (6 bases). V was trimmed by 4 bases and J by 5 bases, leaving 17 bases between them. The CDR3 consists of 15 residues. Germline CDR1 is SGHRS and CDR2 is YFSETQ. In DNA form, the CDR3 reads TGCGCCAGCAGCATGGATGGGGGCCTGGGAGATACGCAGTATTTT. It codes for CASSMDGGLGDTQYF.

The CDR3 nucleotides are TGCGCCAGCAGCTTGTTAGGGGGTCTGTCTGGGGCCAACGTCCTGACTTTC. Translated, it gives CASSLLGGLSGANVLTF. V and J are TRBV5-1 and TRBJ2-6; weak D call: TRBD1 (6 bases). CDR3 length equals 17 residues. Germline V gene data show CDR1 as SGHRS and CDR2 as YFSETQ. V was trimmed by 1 base and J by 1 base, leaving 12 bases between them.

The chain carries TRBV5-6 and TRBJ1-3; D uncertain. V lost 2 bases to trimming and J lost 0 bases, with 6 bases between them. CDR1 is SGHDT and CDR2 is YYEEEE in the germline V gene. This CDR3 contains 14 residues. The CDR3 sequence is CASSFGLSGNTIYF. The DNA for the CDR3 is TGTGCCAGCAGCTTTGGGCTCTCTGGAAACACCATATATTTT.

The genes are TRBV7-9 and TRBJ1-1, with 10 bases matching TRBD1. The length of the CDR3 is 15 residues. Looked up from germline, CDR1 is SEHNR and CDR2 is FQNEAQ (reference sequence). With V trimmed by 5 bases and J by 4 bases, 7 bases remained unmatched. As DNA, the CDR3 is TGTGCCAGCAGCCGACCCGGGACAGGGGCCACTGAAGCTTTCTTT. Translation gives CASSRPGTGATEAFF.

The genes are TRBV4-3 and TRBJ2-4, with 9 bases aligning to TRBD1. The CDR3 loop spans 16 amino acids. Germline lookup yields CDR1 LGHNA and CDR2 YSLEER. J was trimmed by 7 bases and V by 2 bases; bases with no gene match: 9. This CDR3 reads CASSQLGQGLHNIQYF. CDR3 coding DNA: TGCGCCAGCAGCCAACTGGGACAGGGCCTGCACAACATTCAGTACTTC.

CDR3 bases: TGTGCCAGCAGCTTGTTGGGACAGGGGTTGACTGAAGCTTTCTTT. Encoded protein: CASSLLGQGLTEAFF. The chain joins TRBV7-3 to TRBJ1-1, with 10 bases matching TRBD1. With V trimmed by 3 bases and J by 5 bases, 6 bases remained unmatched. The CDR3 extends over 15 amino acids. Germline V gene lookup returns CDR1 SGHTA and CDR2 FQGTGA.

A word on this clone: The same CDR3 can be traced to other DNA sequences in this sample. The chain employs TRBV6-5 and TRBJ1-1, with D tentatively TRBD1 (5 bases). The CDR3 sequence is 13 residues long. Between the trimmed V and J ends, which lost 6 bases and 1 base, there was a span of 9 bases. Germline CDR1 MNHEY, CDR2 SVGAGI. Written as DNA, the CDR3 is TGTGCCAGCAGCCCTACAGGGAACACTGAAGCTTTCTTT. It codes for CASSPTGNTEAFF.

CDR3 region: CASSVASGVIETQYF. The CDR3 DNA is TGTGCCAGCAGTGTGGCTAGCGGGGTGATAGAGACCCAGTACTTC. The chain is built from TRBV6-1 and TRBJ2-5; 9 bases align to TRBD2. The CDR3 consists of 15 residues. V was pared by 4 bases and J by 4 bases, with 7 bases of the junction left unmatched. Germline V lookup: CDR1 MNHNS, CDR2 SASEGT.

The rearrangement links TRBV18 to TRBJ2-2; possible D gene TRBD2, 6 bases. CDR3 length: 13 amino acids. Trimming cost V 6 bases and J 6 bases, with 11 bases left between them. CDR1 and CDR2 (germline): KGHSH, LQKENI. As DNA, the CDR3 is TGTGCCAGCTCCGGAGGGCTGGCCGGGGAGCTGTTTTTT. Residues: CASSGGLAGELFF.

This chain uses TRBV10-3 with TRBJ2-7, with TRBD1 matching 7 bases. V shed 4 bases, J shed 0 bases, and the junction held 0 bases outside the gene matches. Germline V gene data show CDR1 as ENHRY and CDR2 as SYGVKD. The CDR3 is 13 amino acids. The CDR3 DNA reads TGTGCCATCAGTGGACAGGGCTCCTACGAGCAGTACTTC. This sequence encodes CAISGQGSYEQYF.

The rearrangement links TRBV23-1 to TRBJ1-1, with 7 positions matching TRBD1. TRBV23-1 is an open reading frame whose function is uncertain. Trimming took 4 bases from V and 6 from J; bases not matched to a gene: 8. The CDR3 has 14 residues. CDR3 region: CASSRNDRVPEAFF. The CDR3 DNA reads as TGCGCCAGCAGTCGGAACGACAGGGTTCCTGAAGCTTTCTTT.

The CDR3 here is CASSLRAAADTQYF. In DNA, the CDR3 is TGTGCCAGCAGCTTAAGGGCAGCGGCAGATACGCAGTATTTT. The gene calls are TRBV7-3 and TRBJ2-3; maybe TRBD2 (5 bases). With 1 base removed from V and 4 bases from J, the gap between germline ends came to 9 bases. The germline CDR1 and CDR2 sequences are SGHTA and FQGTGA. The CDR3 covers 14 residues.

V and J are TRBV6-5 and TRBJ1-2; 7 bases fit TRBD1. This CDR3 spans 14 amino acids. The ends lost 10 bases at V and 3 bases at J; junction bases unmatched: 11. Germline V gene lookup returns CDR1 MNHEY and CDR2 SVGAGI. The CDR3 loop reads CATINPGQYYGYTF. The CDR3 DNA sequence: TGTGCCACCATCAACCCGGGACAGTACTATGGCTACACCTTC.

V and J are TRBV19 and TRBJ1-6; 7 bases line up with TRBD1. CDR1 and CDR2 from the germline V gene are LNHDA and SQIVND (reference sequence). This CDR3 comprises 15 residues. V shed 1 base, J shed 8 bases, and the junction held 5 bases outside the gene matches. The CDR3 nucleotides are TGTGCCAGTAGTATAGCGGACAGGAGTGATTCACCCCTCCACTTT. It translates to CASSIADRSDSPLHF.